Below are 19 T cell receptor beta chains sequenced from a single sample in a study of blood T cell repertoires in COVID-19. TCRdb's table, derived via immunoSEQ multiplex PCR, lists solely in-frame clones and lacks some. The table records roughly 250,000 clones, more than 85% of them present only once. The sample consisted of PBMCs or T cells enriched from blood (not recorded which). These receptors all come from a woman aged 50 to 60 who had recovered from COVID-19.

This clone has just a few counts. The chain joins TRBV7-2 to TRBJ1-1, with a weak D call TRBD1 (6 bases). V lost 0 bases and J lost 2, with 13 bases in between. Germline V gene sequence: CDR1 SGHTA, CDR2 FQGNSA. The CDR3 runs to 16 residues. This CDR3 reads CASSLARAGTNTEAFF. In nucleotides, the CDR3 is TGTGCCAGCAGCTTAGCCCGGGCAGGGACAAACACTGAAGCTTTCTTT.

CDR3 nucleotide sequence: TGTGCCAGCAGCTTACGGGGAATCGAGACGCAGTATTTT. Translated: CASSLRGIETQYF. The gene calls are TRBV5-4 and TRBJ2-3; D perhaps matches TRBD2 (5 bases). This CDR3 is built from 13 residues. V shed 2 bases and J shed 9 bases, with 13 bases lying between them. Germline assignment: CDR1 SGHNT and CDR2 YYREEE (reference sequence).

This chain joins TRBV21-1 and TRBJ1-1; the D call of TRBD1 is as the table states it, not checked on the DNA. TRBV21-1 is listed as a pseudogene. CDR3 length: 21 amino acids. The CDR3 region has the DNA TGTGCCAGCAGCAAGGAAATCAAAGGGACAGGGATTGATCTGATGAACACTGAAGCTTTCTTT. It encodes CASSKEIKGTGIDLMNTEAFF.

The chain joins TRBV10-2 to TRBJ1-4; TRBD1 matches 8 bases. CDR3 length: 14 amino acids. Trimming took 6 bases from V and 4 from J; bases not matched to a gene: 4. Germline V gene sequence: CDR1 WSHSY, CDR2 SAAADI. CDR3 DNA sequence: TGCGCCAGCAGCGGGACAGGTGTTAATGAAAAACTGTTTTTT. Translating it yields CASSGTGVNEKLFF.

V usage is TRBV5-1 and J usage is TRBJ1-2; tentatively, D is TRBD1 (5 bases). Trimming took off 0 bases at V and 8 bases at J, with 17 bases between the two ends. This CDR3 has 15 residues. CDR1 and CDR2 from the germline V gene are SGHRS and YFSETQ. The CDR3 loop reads CASSLASGIGEGYTF. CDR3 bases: TGCGCCAGCAGCTTGGCGTCAGGAATAGGGGAAGGCTACACCTTC.

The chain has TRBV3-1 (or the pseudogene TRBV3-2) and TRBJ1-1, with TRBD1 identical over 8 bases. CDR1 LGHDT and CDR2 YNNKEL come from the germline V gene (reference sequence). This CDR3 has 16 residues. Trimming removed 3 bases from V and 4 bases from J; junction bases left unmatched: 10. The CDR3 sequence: CASSHPPTGVFTEAFF. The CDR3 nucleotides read TGTGCCAGCAGCCACCCACCGACAGGGGTTTTCACTGAAGCTTTCTTT.

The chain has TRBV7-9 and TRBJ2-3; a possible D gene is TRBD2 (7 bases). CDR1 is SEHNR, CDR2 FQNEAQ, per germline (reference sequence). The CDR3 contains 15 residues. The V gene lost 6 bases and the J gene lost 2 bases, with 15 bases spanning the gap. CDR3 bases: TGTGCCAGCAGTCCCATGGGGGGGGCCACAGATACGCAGTATTTT. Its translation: CASSPMGGATDTQYF. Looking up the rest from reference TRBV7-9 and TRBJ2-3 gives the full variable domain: DTGVSQNPRHKITKRGQNVTFRCDPISEHNRLYWYRQTLGQGPEFLTYFQNEAQLEKSRLLSDRFSAERPKGSFSTLEIQRTEQGDSAMYLCASSPMGGATDTQYFGPGTRLTVL.

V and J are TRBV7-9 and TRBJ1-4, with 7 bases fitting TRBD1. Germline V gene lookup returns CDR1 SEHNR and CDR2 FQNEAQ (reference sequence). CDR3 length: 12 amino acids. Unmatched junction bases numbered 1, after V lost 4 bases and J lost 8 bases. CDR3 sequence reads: CASSSDREKLFF. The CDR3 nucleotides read TGTGCCAGCAGCTCGGACAGGGAAAAACTGTTTTTT.

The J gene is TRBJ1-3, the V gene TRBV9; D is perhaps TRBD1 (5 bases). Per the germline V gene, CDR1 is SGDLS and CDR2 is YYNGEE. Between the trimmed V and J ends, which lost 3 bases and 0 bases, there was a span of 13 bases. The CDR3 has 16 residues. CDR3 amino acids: CASSDVGLNSGNTIYF. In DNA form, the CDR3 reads TGTGCCAGCAGCGATGTGGGACTGAACTCTGGAAACACCATATATTTT.

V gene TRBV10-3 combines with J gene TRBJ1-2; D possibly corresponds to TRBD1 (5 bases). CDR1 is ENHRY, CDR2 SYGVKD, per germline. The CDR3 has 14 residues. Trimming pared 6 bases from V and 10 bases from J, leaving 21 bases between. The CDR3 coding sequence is TGTGCCATCAGGGGGGGAGGTAACCAACTTGACTACACCTTC. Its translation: CAIRGGGNQLDYTF.

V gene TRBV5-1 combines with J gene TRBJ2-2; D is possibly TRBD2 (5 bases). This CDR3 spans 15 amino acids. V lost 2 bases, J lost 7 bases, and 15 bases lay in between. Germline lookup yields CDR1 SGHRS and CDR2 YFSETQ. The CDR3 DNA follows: TGCGCCAGCAGCTTTAGTGGGAGTAACGGCGGGGAGCTGTTTTTT. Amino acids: CASSFSGSNGGELFF.

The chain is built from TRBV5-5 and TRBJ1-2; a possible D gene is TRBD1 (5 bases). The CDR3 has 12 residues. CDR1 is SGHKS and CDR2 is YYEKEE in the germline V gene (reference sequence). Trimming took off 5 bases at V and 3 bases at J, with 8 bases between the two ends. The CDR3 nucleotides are TGTGCCAGCAGGTCGGGGGACTATGGCTACACCTTC. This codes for CASRSGDYGYTF.

The CDR3: CASSQEDRGLEFF. The CDR3 DNA sequence: TGTGCCAGCAGCCAGGAAGACAGGGGTCTTGAGTTCTTC. The rearrangement uses TRBV3-1 (or the pseudogene TRBV3-2) and TRBJ2-1; 8 bases are shared with TRBD1. CDR3 size: 13 residues. The germline gives CDR1 LGHDT, CDR2 YNNKEL (reference sequence). Trimming cost V 3 bases and J 14 bases; bases outside gene matches: 9.

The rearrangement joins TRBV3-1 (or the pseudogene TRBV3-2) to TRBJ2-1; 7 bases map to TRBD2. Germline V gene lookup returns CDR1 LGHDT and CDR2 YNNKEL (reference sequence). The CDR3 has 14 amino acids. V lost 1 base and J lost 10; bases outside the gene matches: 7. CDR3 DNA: TGTGCCAGCAGCCAAGGGACTAGTTCTCTCGAGCAGTTCTTC. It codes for CASSQGTSSLEQFF.

The chain's CDR3 is CASSLSYRDSEIYSNQPQHF. The CDR3 DNA reads TGTGCCAGCAGTTTATCGTACCGGGACAGTGAAATCTATAGCAATCAGCCCCAGCATTTT. V usage is TRBV27 and J usage is TRBJ1-5, with 7 bases aligning to TRBD1. Trimming cost V 0 bases and J 0 bases; bases outside gene matches: 14. This CDR3 has 20 amino acids. Germline-derived CDR1 and CDR2 are MNHEY and SMNVEV (reference sequence).

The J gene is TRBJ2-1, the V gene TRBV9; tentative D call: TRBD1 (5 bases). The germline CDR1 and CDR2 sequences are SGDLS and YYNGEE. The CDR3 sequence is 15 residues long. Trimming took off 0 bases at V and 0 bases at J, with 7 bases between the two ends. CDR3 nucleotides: TGTGCCAGCAGCGTAGGGGGCCTCTCCTACAATGAGCAGTTCTTC. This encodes CASSVGGLSYNEQFF.

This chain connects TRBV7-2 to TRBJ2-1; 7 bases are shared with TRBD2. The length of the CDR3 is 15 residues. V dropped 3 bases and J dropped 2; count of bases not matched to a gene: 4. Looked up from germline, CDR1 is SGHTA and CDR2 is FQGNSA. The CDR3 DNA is TGTGCCAGCAGCTTCCGACTAGCCGCCTACAATGAGCAGTTCTTC. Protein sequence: CASSFRLAAYNEQFF.

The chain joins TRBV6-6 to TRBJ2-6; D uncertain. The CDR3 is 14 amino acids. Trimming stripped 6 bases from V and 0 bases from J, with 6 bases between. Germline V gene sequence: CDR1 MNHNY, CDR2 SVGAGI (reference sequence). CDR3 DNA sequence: TGTGCCAGCAGCTATTCCTCTGGGGCCAACGTCCTGACTTTC. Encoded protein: CASSYSSGANVLTF.

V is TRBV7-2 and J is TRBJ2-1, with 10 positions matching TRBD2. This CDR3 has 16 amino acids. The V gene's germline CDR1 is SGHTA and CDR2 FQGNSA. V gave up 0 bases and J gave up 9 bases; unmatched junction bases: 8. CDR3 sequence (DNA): TGTGCCAGCAGCTTAGCGATGGTAGCGGGAGGAACTGAGCAGTTCTTC. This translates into CASSLAMVAGGTEQFF.